Shown below are 26 T cell receptor beta chains from a single sample sequenced in a study of shared T cell receptors in the human thymus. Clones were read by immunoSEQ multiplex PCR, and TCRdb kept only the in-frame ones, dropping some. Altogether under 850,000 clones are present, approximately 90% being singletons, with the ten largest covering about 0.01%. These data were also filed under a second study, of human thymus T cells.

The specimen sequenced was thymocytes. These TCRs come from a boy younger than two with a congenital heart defect.

This clone was seen a single time. This chain joins TRBV7-2 and TRBJ1-5; D uncertain. CDR3 length equals 12 residues. Germline V gene sequence: CDR1 SGHTA, CDR2 FQGNSA. The germline V and J ends were trimmed by 3 bases and 4 bases, with 4 bases remaining between them. The CDR3, as DNA: TGTGCCAGCAGCTTTCAAAATCAGCCCCAGCATTTT. Its protein product is CASSFQNQPQHF.

The chain carries TRBV29-1 and TRBJ2-3; 9 bases line up with TRBD1. V dropped 5 bases and J dropped 3; count of bases not matched to a gene: 6. The CDR3 is 14 amino acids. In germline, CDR1 is SQVTM, CDR2 ANQGSEA. CDR3 nucleotides: TGCAGCGTTCCGTACAGGGGGCCAACAGATACGCAGTATTTT. Translation: CSVPYRGPTDTQYF.

This clone has only one observation. The rearrangement joins TRBV10-2 to TRBJ2-1; a weak D match, TRBD2 (5 bases). This CDR3 is built from 14 residues. The germline gives CDR1 WSHSY, CDR2 SAAADI. V was shortened by 2 bases and J by 5 bases, with 10 bases between the two germline ends. Here the CDR3 DNA reads TGCGCCAGCAGTGAGGGCGGGCGTAACAATGAGCAGTTCTTC. It is translated as CASSEGGRNNEQFF.

The chain links TRBV4-1 to TRBJ1-5; tentative D call: TRBD1 (5 bases). The V gene's germline CDR1 is MGHRA and CDR2 YSYEKL. Trimming removed 0 bases from V and 9 bases from J, with 12 bases in between. This CDR3 spans 14 amino acids. The chain's CDR3 is CASSQEWGVGPQHF. The CDR3 nucleotides read TGCGCCAGCAGCCAAGAGTGGGGGGTTGGGCCCCAGCATTTT.

This clone was seen just once. The rearrangement uses TRBV5-6 and TRBJ2-7; perhaps TRBD2 as D (6 bases). The CDR3 consists of 13 residues. V lost 3 bases and J lost 2, with 9 bases in between. The germline V gene has CDR1 SGHDT and CDR2 YYEEEE. CDR3 sequence (DNA): TGTGCCAGCAGCTCCGGGAGAGCCTACGAGCAGTACTTC. Its translation is CASSSGRAYEQYF.

This clone was seen only a few times. The chain has TRBV12-2 and TRBJ2-2; TRBD1, as called in the table, went unchecked against the DNA. TRBV12-2 is labeled a pseudogene. The CDR3 spans 19 residues. The CDR3 sequence: CASRLAKPGKGPGPGELFF. The DNA of the CDR3 is TGTGCAAGTCGCTTAGCAAAGCCAGGGAAGGGGCCCGGGCCCGGGGAGCTGTTTTTT.

V usage is TRBV7-9 and J usage is TRBJ1-3; the match to TRBD1 covers 9 bases. The germline V gene encodes CDR1 SEHNR and CDR2 FQNEAQ (reference sequence). Losses at the gene ends were 6 bases for V and 2 bases for J; bases not matched to a gene: 8. The CDR3 consists of 16 residues. In nucleotides, the CDR3 is TGTGCCAGCAGGAACAGGGGGCTATCTACTGGAAACACCATATATTTT. Translation: CASRNRGLSTGNTIYF.

The chain joins TRBV10-3 to TRBJ2-7; D might be TRBD2 (5 bases). Germline values: CDR1 ENHRY, CDR2 SYGVKD. The CDR3 loop spans 13 amino acids. V was pared by 10 bases and J by 0 bases, with 13 bases between. The CDR3 region is CATEGSHSYEQYF. The CDR3 nucleotides are TGTGCCACCGAGGGCTCACACTCCTACGAGCAGTACTTC.

This chain connects TRBV10-2 to TRBJ2-1, with D perhaps TRBD1 (5 bases). Germline CDR1 is WSHSY and CDR2 is SAAADI. V was pared by 8 bases and J by 4 bases, with 12 bases between. The CDR3 spans 13 residues. The CDR3: CASLDIPYNEQFF. The CDR3 DNA sequence: TGCGCCAGCCTGGACATCCCTTACAATGAGCAGTTCTTC.

The chain recombines TRBV4-2 with TRBJ2-7; 9 bases are shared with TRBD2. This CDR3 contains 20 residues. J gave up 7 bases and V 1 base, and 23 bases lay outside the gene matches. Germline CDR1 and CDR2: LGHNA and YNFKEQ. CDR3 nucleotides: TGTGCCAGCAGCCAAGGCCCGCGGGGACCCCAGGCGGGAGGGTCGAGGGAGCAGTACTTC. Translated, it gives CASSQGPRGPQAGGSREQYF.

The rearrangement links TRBV21-1 to TRBJ2-1; the table's D gene call, TRBD2, was not cross checked with the DNA. TRBV21-1 is reported as a pseudogene. The CDR3 consists of 13 residues. CDR3 sequence (DNA): TGTGCCAGCAGCCTGACTAGCGGAATACCCCAGTTCTTC. It yields the protein CASSLTSGIPQFF.

The chain recombines TRBV30 with TRBJ2-1; TRBD2 matches 13 bases. Germline CDR1 is GTSNPN and CDR2 is SVGIG (reference sequence). The CDR3 sequence is 15 residues long. After removal of 3 bases from V and 4 bases from J, the junction contained 3 bases not matched to a gene. CDR3 amino acids: CAWSQGLAGYNEQFF. The CDR3 DNA reads TGTGCCTGGAGCCAGGGACTAGCGGGGTACAATGAGCAGTTCTTC. The variable domain in full, with the rest retrieved from reference TRBV30 and TRBJ2-1, is SQTIHQWPATLVQPVGSPLSLECTVEGTSNPNLYWYRQAAGRGLQLLFYSVGIGQISSEVPQNLSASRPQDRQFILSSKKLLLSDSGFYLCAWSQGLAGYNEQFFGPGTRLTVL.

This clone was counted a single time. The chain joins TRBV23-1 to TRBJ1-1, with a tentative D call TRBD1 (6 bases). TRBV23-1 is flagged as an ORF with uncertain function. Trimming took off 4 bases at V and 6 bases at J, with 24 bases between the two ends. This CDR3 comprises 17 residues. CDR3 DNA sequence: TGCGCCAGCAGTCCACTTCAACAGGGTCGTCTAGGCGCTGAAGCTTTCTTT. Translating gives CASSPLQQGRLGAEAFF.

The CDR3 protein is CASSPQTSPLSDEQYF. The CDR3 DNA reads TGTGCCAGCTCCCCCCAGACATCCCCCTTATCGGATGAGCAGTACTTC. The rearrangement links TRBV18 to TRBJ2-7; D unresolved. CDR1 is KGHSH and CDR2 is LQKENI in the germline V gene. This CDR3 region has 16 residues. V lost 6 bases and J lost 7, with 25 bases in between.

In this sample, this clone turned up once. This rearrangement joins TRBV7-3 to TRBJ2-7; 8 bases line up with TRBD1. The CDR3 runs 13 residues. Germline V CDR1 and CDR2: SGHTA, FQGTGA. Germline trimming cut 0 bases from V and 11 bases from J; bases unmatched to any gene: 6. The CDR3 here is CASSLTVRGRKYF. In nucleotides, the CDR3 is TGTGCCAGCAGCTTAACGGTCAGGGGGCGGAAGTACTTC.

The V call is TRBV25-1, the J call TRBJ2-1, with 9 bases matching TRBD2. With V trimmed by 1 base and J by 7 bases, 11 bases remained unmatched. CDR1 is MGHDK and CDR2 is SYGVNS in the germline V gene. This CDR3 contains 17 residues. The CDR3 region is CASSELAIAGVWNEQFF. The CDR3 DNA reads as TGTGCCAGCAGTGAATTGGCTATAGCGGGAGTATGGAATGAGCAGTTCTTC.

The CDR3 bases are TGTGCCAGCAGTTTTCCCCCGGACAGGATGGGGTCTAATGAAAAACTGTTTTTT. Translating gives CASSFPPDRMGSNEKLFF. The chain employs TRBV28 and TRBJ1-4; 7 bases agree with TRBD1. The length of the CDR3 is 18 residues. Germline V gene sequence: CDR1 MDHEN, CDR2 SYDVKM. Trimming took 3 bases from V and 3 from J; bases not matched to a gene: 13. The variable domain in full, with the rest retrieved from reference TRBV28 and TRBJ1-4, is DVKVTQSSRYLVKRTGEKVFLECVQDMDHENMFWYRQDPGLGLRLIYFSYDVKMKEKGDIPEGYSVSREKKERFSLILESASTNQTSMYLCASSFPPDRMGSNEKLFFGSGTQLSVL.

The V call is TRBV7-2, the J call TRBJ2-7; 11 positions match TRBD2. Losses at the gene ends were 5 bases for V and 5 bases for J; bases not matched to a gene: 5. The germline V gene encodes CDR1 SGHTA and CDR2 FQGNSA. CDR3 length equals 14 residues. CDR3 protein: CASSPGTSGHEQYF. The DNA for the CDR3 is TGTGCCAGCAGCCCTGGGACTAGCGGCCACGAGCAGTACTTC.

The chain uses TRBV27 and TRBJ2-1; 7 nucleotides agree with TRBD1. V trimming: 0 bases; J trimming: 1 base; junction bases outside the gene matches: 6. This CDR3 comprises 17 residues. Germline V lookup: CDR1 MNHEY, CDR2 SMNVEV (reference sequence). As DNA, the CDR3 is TGTGCCAGCAGTTTATCTCACAGGGGAAATTCCTACAATGAGCAGTTCTTC. Translating it yields CASSLSHRGNSYNEQFF.

V and J are TRBV4-3 and TRBJ1-1; perhaps TRBD1 as D (5 bases). Trimming cost V 3 bases and J 5 bases, with 25 bases left between them. The CDR3 has 18 amino acids. The germline V gene has CDR1 LGHNA and CDR2 YSLEER. The CDR3 DNA sequence: TGCGCCAGCAGCCATCCCGGGGAGGGGCTGGGAGGGAAGACTGAAGCTTTCTTT. Protein: CASSHPGEGLGGKTEAFF.

The chain is built from TRBV4-2 and TRBJ2-7, with D unclear. The CDR3 contains 15 residues. V was trimmed by 1 base and J by 0 bases, leaving 10 bases between them. CDR1 and CDR2 (germline): LGHNA, YNFKEQ. The CDR3 protein is CASSQALSRSYEQYF. CDR3 DNA sequence: TGTGCCAGCAGCCAAGCCCTAAGCCGCTCCTACGAGCAGTACTTC.

The chain employs TRBV19 and TRBJ1-2; D is uncertain. There are 13 residues in the CDR3. Per germline, CDR1 LNHDA and CDR2 SQIVND (reference sequence). Trimming pared 7 bases from V and 0 bases from J, leaving 9 bases between. The CDR3 nucleotides read TGTGCCAGTATGGGGAGTGCTAACTATGGCTACACCTTC. This translates into CASMGSANYGYTF.

The chain recombines TRBV21-1 with TRBJ2-1; the DNA was not compared with TRBD2, the D call given in the table. TRBV21-1 is an annotated pseudogene. There are 19 residues in the CDR3. CDR3 DNA sequence: TGTGCCAGCAGCAAAGATCCCCCATCATATAGCGGGAGTTTCGGTGAGCAGTTCTTC. Encoded protein: CASSKDPPSYSGSFGEQFF.

The V gene is TRBV27, the J gene TRBJ2-7, with TRBD2 identical over 10 bases. After removal of 2 bases from V and 3 bases from J, the junction contained 4 bases not matched to a gene. CDR1 MNHEY and CDR2 SMNVEV come from the germline V gene (reference sequence). This CDR3 has 15 amino acids. CDR3 nucleotides: TGTGCCAGCAGTTTAATAGGGACTAGCGTCTACGAGCAGTACTTC. This encodes CASSLIGTSVYEQYF.

This sequence joins TRBV25-1 and TRBJ2-5; a weak D match, TRBD1 (6 bases). V was trimmed by 3 bases and J by 0 bases, leaving 14 bases between them. The germline V gene has CDR1 MGHDK and CDR2 SYGVNS. The CDR3 is 16 residues long. The chain's CDR3 is CASSDPGQTYQETQYF. Written as DNA, the CDR3 is TGTGCCAGCAGTGATCCTGGACAGACGTACCAAGAGACCCAGTACTTC.

The genes are TRBV27 and TRBJ2-5, with a possible D match to TRBD1 (6 bases). Germline V CDR1 and CDR2: MNHEY, SMNVEV (reference sequence). The V and J ends lost 6 bases and 0 bases respectively, with 8 bases between them. The length of the CDR3 is 13 residues. The CDR3 bases are TGTGCCAGCAGCCGGACAGACCAAGAGACCCAGTACTTC. Protein: CASSRTDQETQYF.